This TCR beta chain derives from a study of OX40 agonist ivuxolimab in advanced cancers. About the research overall: Patients were treated with intravenous ivuxolimab, dosed at 0.01 to 10 mg/kg and infused every 2 weeks. The mean age was about 61 years, ranging from 23 to 79, with approximately 83% of participants male. Study-level results: Relative to CD4+ cells, CD8+ T cells on average had more expanded clones. Also present in some nonresponders was a low level of normalized T-cell clonal expansion.

The data were produced by immunoSEQ multiplex PCR, yet TCRdb's version contains in-frame clones alone and is incomplete. The repertoire has tens of thousands of clones, about nine tenths of them found once; the top ten carry approximately 3.9%. Germline V gene data show CDR1 as SGHVS and CDR2 as FNYEAQ. Trimming cost V 4 bases and J 5 bases; bases outside gene matches: 6. This CDR3 is 15 amino acids long. Notes on this clone: Its antigen is unidentified.

This receptor was obtained from an adult with an advanced solid tumor such as melanoma, head and neck, liver or kidney cancer. The J gene is TRBJ2-5, the V gene TRBV7-6, with 11 bases that match TRBD1. The sample consisted of CD4+ or CD8+ T cells sorted from blood, taken in a trial of the OX40 agonist ivuxolimab. The CDR3 DNA is TGTGCCAGCAGCTCGAGGACAGGGGGCAGGGAGACCCAGTACTTC. Residues: CASSSRTGGRETQYF.